This T cell receptor (beta chain) was sequenced during a study listed by TCRdb under 2016. Concerning this clonotype: Its antigen has not been determined. No quality values exist for individual bases; no much larger clone is one base distant.

The library was prepared using RT-PCR. Sequenced using an Illumina MiSeq. TCRdb redid the processing of the public reads, applying fastp at Q25 and MiXCR, and retained in-frame beta chains. Each record represents a unique CDR3 protein, reported with the most common genes and DNA among its rows. A total of about 680,000 distinct CDR3 sequences appear in this sample, 13% to 15% of them only once. 3% to 4.5% of the sample rests with the top ten. Trimming removed 3 bases from V and 5 bases from J, leaving 16 bases between the germline ends. Sequences MGHDK (CDR1) and SYGVNS (CDR2) are obtained from the germline V gene. Reading from cysteine to phenylalanine, the CDR3 counts 15 amino acids. The DNA shown is the 45-base CDR3, in frame from base 1.

This chain is built from TRBV25-1 and TRBJ1-1; TRBD1 could be the D gene, as 6 bases match. The clonotype comes from a female donor in good health, serving as a healthy control. The specimen sequenced was memory CD4+ T cells from blood. The CDR3 protein sequence reads: CASSDPRGAGTEAFF. The DNA reads as follows: TGTGCCAGCAGTGACCCCCGGGGGGCAGGAACTGAAGCTTTCTTT. Reference TRBV25-1 and TRBJ1-1 genes cover what lies past the CDR3, so the full variable domain is EADIYQTPRYLVIGTGKKITLECSQTMGHDKMYWYQQDPGMELHLIHYSYGVNSTEKGDLSSESTVSRIRTEHFPLTLESARPSHTSQYLCASSDPRGAGTEAFFGQGTRLTVV.